Presented here are 8 T cell receptor beta chains from one specimen sequenced in a study of T cell responses to AZD1222 COVID-19 vaccine. Some clones are missing from TCRdb's copy, which holds only in-frame ones; the method was immunoSEQ multiplex PCR. The sample has 130,000 or so clones, 80% to 95% seen once. The sequencing here drew on peripheral blood, taken 28 days after the second AZD1222 dose. The receptors shown here come from an adult who received the AZD1222 COVID-19 vaccine.

V usage is TRBV21-1 and J usage is TRBJ2-6. TRBV21-1 is shown as a pseudogene. The CDR3 is 17 amino acids. The CDR3 coding sequence is TGTGCCAGCCCCCACGGAACAGGCGGGCCTGGGGCCAACGTCCTGACTTTC. This encodes CASPHGTGGPGANVLTF.

The chain links TRBV7-9 to TRBJ1-2; D is perhaps TRBD1 (5 bases). Germline CDR1 SEHNR, CDR2 FQNEAQ (reference sequence). The CDR3 is made up of 13 amino acids. Between the trimmed V and J ends, which lost 3 bases and 4 bases, there was a span of 9 bases. CDR3 amino acids: CASSLRDGYGYTF. CDR3 sequence (DNA): TGTGCCAGCAGCTTGAGGGACGGCTATGGCTACACCTTC.

A single count supports this clone. The same CDR3 can be traced to other DNA sequences in this sample. The CDR3 DNA reads TGCGCCAGCAGCTTGGGGGGCTCAAACTATGGCTACACCTTC. It encodes CASSLGGSNYGYTF. The chain has TRBV5-1 and TRBJ1-2; a possible D gene is TRBD1 (5 bases). V was cut by 0 bases and J by 2 bases, with 8 bases left in between. CDR3 length: 14 amino acids. Germline-derived CDR1 and CDR2 are SGHRS and YFSETQ.

The chain joins TRBV27 to TRBJ2-5; a weak D match, TRBD2 (5 bases). Germline V gene lookup returns CDR1 MNHEY and CDR2 SMNVEV (reference sequence). V dropped 6 bases and J dropped 5 bases, with 13 bases sitting between them. The CDR3 runs to 13 residues. CDR3 DNA sequence: TGTGCCAGCAGACTAGGGCTCGGGGAGACCCAGTACTTC. Amino acid sequence: CASRLGLGETQYF.

This chain joins TRBV5-1 and TRBJ2-3; TRBD2 matches at 12 bases. Germline V gives CDR1 SGHRS, CDR2 YFSETQ. V dropped 0 bases and J dropped 4; count of bases not matched to a gene: 9. The CDR3 is 18 amino acids. The CDR3 coding sequence is TGCGCCAGCAGCTTGGGGCTAGCGGGGGGGCCAAGGGCAGATACGCAGTATTTT. Its translation: CASSLGLAGGPRADTQYF. Full variable domain (remainder filled in from reference TRBV5-1 and TRBJ2-3): KAGVTQTPRYLIKTRGQQVTLSCSPISGHRSVSWYQQTPGQGLQFLFEYFSETQRNKGNFPGRFSGRQFSNSRSEMNVSTLELGDSALYLCASSLGLAGGPRADTQYFGPGTRLTVL.

V gene TRBV18 combines with J gene TRBJ1-2; D ambiguous. CDR3 size: 14 residues. The germline V gene has CDR1 KGHSH and CDR2 LQKENI. Trimming stripped 0 bases from V and 5 bases from J, with 10 bases between. DNA for the CDR3: TGTGCCAGCTCACCACCGCACAGTTCGTATGGCTACACCTTC. This translates into CASSPPHSSYGYTF. The whole variable domain, filled in from reference TRBV18 and TRBJ1-2, reads NAGVMQNPRHLVRRRGQEARLRCSPMKGHSHVYWYRQLPEEGLKFMVYLQKENIIDESGMPKERFSAEFPKEGPSILRIQQVVRGDSAAYFCASSPPHSSYGYTFGSGTRLTVV.

V is TRBV2 and J is TRBJ1-4; D not resolved. The CDR3 is 14 amino acids. V gave up 3 bases and J gave up 4 bases, with 9 bases separating them. The germline V gene encodes CDR1 SNHLY and CDR2 FYNNEI. The CDR3 region has the DNA TGTGCCAGCAGTGACTCGGCAGATAATGAAAAACTGTTTTTT. Amino acid sequence: CASSDSADNEKLFF.

The genes are TRBV9 and TRBJ1-3, with 7 positions matching TRBD1. V gave up 0 bases and J gave up 0 bases; unmatched junction bases: 3. The V gene's germline CDR1 is SGDLS and CDR2 YYNGEE. CDR3 length: 16 amino acids. CDR3 DNA sequence: TGTGCCAGCAGCGTAGAGGACAGGACCTCTGGAAACACCATATATTTT. Translation: CASSVEDRTSGNTIYF.